The 16 T cell receptor beta chains presented below share a single source sample, sequenced in a study of blood T cell repertoires in COVID-19. The assay was immunoSEQ multiplex PCR, and TCRdb's table has in-frame clones only and misses some. The sample has 40,000 to 60,000 clones; 93% are singletons. Sequencing input: peripheral blood. These receptors all stem from a man aged 55 to 70 with COVID-19, enrolled during active disease.

The V gene is TRBV30, the J gene TRBJ1-6, with 7 nucleotides matching TRBD1. CDR3 length: 13 residues. The trim removed 3 bases at V and 7 bases at J, leaving 3 bases unmatched. Germline loops: CDR1 GTSNPN, CDR2 SVGIG (reference sequence). Here the CDR3 DNA reads TGTGCCTGGAGGGACAGGTACAATTCACCCCTCCACTTT. This gives the protein CAWRDRYNSPLHF.

CDR3 DNA sequence: TGTGCCAGTAGTATCGGACAGGGGGGTGAAGCTTTCTTT. It codes for CASSIGQGGEAFF. The chain has TRBV19 and TRBJ1-1, with TRBD1 matching over 10 bases. CDR1 and CDR2 from the germline V gene are LNHDA and SQIVND (reference sequence). CDR3 length: 13 amino acids. V was pared by 3 bases and J by 7 bases, with 2 bases of the junction left unmatched.

The rearrangement joins TRBV24-1 to TRBJ1-2; 9 bases line up with TRBD1. CDR1 is KGHDR, CDR2 SFDVKD, per germline. J was trimmed by 1 base and V by 5 bases; bases with no gene match: 10. The CDR3 is 17 amino acids. In nucleotides, the CDR3 is TGTGCCACCAGTGGCCGCGGGACAGGGAAGGGTAACTATGGCTACACCTTC. As protein: CATSGRGTGKGNYGYTF.

The V call is TRBV7-2, the J call TRBJ2-5; D might be TRBD1 (6 bases). The CDR3 length is 14 residues. Germline V lookup: CDR1 SGHTA, CDR2 FQGNSA. The V and J ends lost 3 bases and 5 bases respectively, with 13 bases between them. The CDR3 DNA reads as TGTGCCAGCAGCTTCAGGGGAGTGGGGGAGACCCAGTACTTC. Translation gives CASSFRGVGETQYF.

The genes are TRBV5-1 and TRBJ1-2; a weak D match, TRBD1 (6 bases). The CDR3 is 15 residues long. Trimming took off 0 bases at V and 7 bases at J, with 16 bases between the two ends. The germline CDR1 and CDR2 sequences are SGHRS and YFSETQ. The CDR3 DNA reads TGCGCCAGCAGCTTGGCCTTAGGGGGTTCAAGTGGCTACACCTTC. Amino acids: CASSLALGGSSGYTF.

The CDR3 DNA follows: TGTGCCAGCAGTTTCGAGGGTTTGATGGGTGGCGGACTGGGTCCCTACGAGCAGTACTTC. It is translated as CASSFEGLMGGGLGPYEQYF. The rearrangement joins TRBV28 to TRBJ2-7, with D perhaps TRBD2 (5 bases). The CDR3 totals 20 residues. Germline V gene lookup returns CDR1 MDHEN and CDR2 SYDVKM. The ends were cut back, 3 bases at V and 2 bases at J, with 29 bases in the middle.

The chain uses TRBV2 and TRBJ1-2; 10 nucleotides match TRBD1. There are 13 residues in the CDR3. Germline V gene data show CDR1 as SNHLY and CDR2 as FYNNEI. Germline trimming cut 7 bases from V and 7 bases from J; bases unmatched to any gene: 6. The CDR3 DNA is TGTGCCAGCATCGGACAGGGGGTGGGTGGCTACACCTTC. This encodes CASIGQGVGGYTF.

The genes are TRBV4-1 and TRBJ1-1; 8 bases fit TRBD1. Per the germline V gene, CDR1 is MGHRA and CDR2 is YSYEKL. V dropped 4 bases and J dropped 8; count of bases not matched to a gene: 6. The CDR3 has 13 residues. CDR3 sequence: CASSPTGAKEAFF. CDR3 DNA sequence: TGCGCCAGCAGCCCGACAGGGGCCAAAGAAGCTTTCTTT.

This rearrangement joins TRBV24-1 to TRBJ2-1; 10 nucleotides match TRBD2. CDR1 and CDR2 from the germline V gene are KGHDR and SFDVKD. The junction had 12 bases not matched to a gene; V was cut back by 4 bases and J by 4 bases. The CDR3 runs to 18 residues. CDR3 in DNA: TGTGCCACCAGTGACTCCCGGACTAGCGGAGGAATGTACAATGAGCAGTTCTTC. Amino acid sequence: CATSDSRTSGGMYNEQFF.

This clone was seen a few times. This chain links TRBV7-9 with TRBJ2-7, with 9 nucleotides matching TRBD1. This CDR3 comprises 15 residues. Germline V CDR1 and CDR2: SEHNR, FQNEAQ (reference sequence). Trimming cost V 1 base and J 4 bases; bases outside gene matches: 5. The chain's CDR3 is CASSLDGTGSYEQYF. The CDR3 bases are TGTGCCAGCAGCTTAGACGGGACAGGGTCTTACGAGCAGTACTTC.

This sequence joins TRBV27 and TRBJ2-1, with TRBD2 matching 15 bases. The CDR3 has 14 amino acids. Germline values: CDR1 MNHEY, CDR2 SMNVEV (reference sequence). With 8 bases clipped from V and 15 bases from J, the junction kept 11 bases outside the gene matches. The CDR3 sequence: CASGSGLAGGKRFF. CDR3 bases: TGTGCCAGCGGGTCTGGACTAGCGGGGGGGAAACGGTTCTTC.

The chain employs TRBV5-1 and TRBJ2-1; 9 nucleotides match TRBD2. Germline V CDR1 and CDR2: SGHRS, YFSETQ. V trimming: 0 bases; J trimming: 5 bases; junction bases outside the gene matches: 3. CDR3 length equals 15 residues. The CDR3 is CASSLGLAADNEQFF. The CDR3 DNA follows: TGCGCCAGCAGCTTGGGACTAGCGGCTGACAATGAGCAGTTCTTC.

The chain is built from TRBV7-9 and TRBJ2-7; 9 positions match TRBD2. V was clipped by 5 bases and J by 4 bases; unmatched bases: 6. CDR3 length equals 14 residues. Germline CDR1 and CDR2: SEHNR and FQNEAQ (reference sequence). CDR3 nucleotide sequence: TGTGCCAGCAGCCCCAGGACTAGCGAATACGAGCAGTACTTC. It yields the protein CASSPRTSEYEQYF.

The CDR3 is CASSLLRGQENSPLHF. The CDR3 bases are TGTGCCAGCAGCCTACTTAGGGGGCAAGAGAATTCACCCCTCCACTTT. The V and J genes are TRBV28 and TRBJ1-6; 7 bases fit TRBD1. V was clipped by 6 bases and J by 7 bases; unmatched bases: 12. The CDR3 extends over 16 amino acids. Germline CDR1 reads MDHEN; CDR2 reads SYDVKM.

This chain uses TRBV18 with TRBJ1-1, with D possibly TRBD1 on 5 matching bases. The CDR3 sequence is 15 residues long. V shed 0 bases and J shed 4 bases, with 12 bases lying between them. Germline values: CDR1 KGHSH, CDR2 LQKENI. Here the CDR3 DNA reads TGTGCCAGCTCACCACCGATGAGGGGAGGCACTGAAGCTTTCTTT. It encodes CASSPPMRGGTEAFF.

V gene TRBV5-6 combines with J gene TRBJ1-2, with 8 bases matching TRBD1. CDR1 and CDR2 (germline): SGHDT, YYEEEE. The trim removed 1 base at V and 5 bases at J, leaving 1 base unmatched. This CDR3 has 13 residues. As DNA, the CDR3 is TGTGCCAGCAGCTTGCAGGGGGCTTATGGCTACACCTTC. It codes for CASSLQGAYGYTF.